The subject of this entry is one TCR beta chain. Its antigen specificity is not known. Base qualities are not at hand, and no much larger clone is one base apart. From the germline V gene, CDR1 is MNHEY and CDR2 is SVGAGI. V has 4 bases trimmed and J has 2 bases trimmed; junction bases matching no gene number 7. Including the terminal cysteine and phenylalanine, the CDR3 comprises 15 residues. Solely the CDR3 DNA is kept, with 45 bases framed from the first base. The cohort was made up of 650 to 700 healthy bone marrow donors. At the time of sampling, all cohort members were nominally healthy, though unrecorded immune exposures were likely present. The donor tested CMV seronegative, placing the donor among the 352 seronegative members of the cohort. A peripheral blood sample was collected from each donor, and TCR beta sequencing was performed on peripheral blood mononuclear cells. The Qiagen DNeasy Blood Extraction Kit was used to extract genomic DNA from the blood cell samples.

The sample is drawn from a study of cytomegalovirus exposure and HLA in healthy donors (dated by TCRdb to 2016 to 2017). In the study overall: An earlier analysis of roughly 500 of the donors reported approximately 300 Gb of sequence data and 100 million to 140 million unique TCR beta sequences from roughly 200 million T cells. An early release that covered around 590 HLA-typed donors contained approximately 300 gigabases of sequencing data and roughly 84 million unique TCR sequences. The genetic ancestry cluster associated with self-reported Caucasian donors included 81% of the 398 genotyped donors. The study aimed to test whether cataloging public T cell receptors could reveal signatures of past pathogen exposure. The study profiled the T cell repertoires of fewer than 850 subjects by immunosequencing and related them to cytomegalovirus serostatus. A separate validation cohort of roughly 120 different subjects was used in addition to the approximately 700-subject first cohort. High-throughput TCR immunosequencing, statistical association of individual TCRs with disease status, and machine learning were combined to predict cytomegalovirus infection status. To study patterns of TCR occurrence, a later analysis re-analyzed previously published TCR beta repertoires from around 700 donors and added high-resolution HLA genotyping. Rather than using new phenotypic data, the later analysis identified candidate immune exposures from TCR beta sequences and from how often those sequences occurred across donors. To decide whether each TCR beta V gene segment behaved as functional or pseudogenic, an earlier analysis of some 600 of the donors relied on high-throughput TCR beta sequencing. Donor age, sex, ethnicity and CMV serostatus were compiled alongside the repertoire data. A later genetic analysis used genome-wide SNP genotypes for about 65% of the 666 donors, treating that subset as a discovery cohort. Every discovery cohort repertoire had been produced on one sequencing platform. Class I and class II HLA loci were covered by the typing at four-digit resolution. Typing coverage differed by locus: A, B, C, DRB1 and DQB1 were typed in roughly 620-630 donors, DQA1 in roughly 510, DPA1 in around 580, and DPB1 in approximately 450. Roughly 5 DR-DQ haplotypes were treated as single units for association and clustering because of strong linkage in the cohort. Among almost 400 genotyped donors of the cohort, an average of around 240,000 unique TCR beta nucleotide sequences were sequenced per donor, roughly a sixth of them non-productive. Summary of the overall study and its limitations: A later genetic analysis associated a missense DCLRE1C variant with V-gene and J-gene trimming of TCR beta chains, and an independent cohort replicated the association. For the cohort, immune exposure information was limited to CMV serostatus. The sequencing pipeline was judged likely to have produced a cluster of highly shared sequence variants as a technical artifact. Compared with equally common non-associated chains, HLA-associated TCR beta chains in a later analysis were more clonally expanded and had lower generation probabilities. The classifier was reported to diagnose cytomegalovirus status with high specificity and sensitivity in both the original and validation cohorts. A later genetic analysis reported fewer N-insertions in productive TCRs among donors in an Asian-associated ancestry cluster than the approximately 670-donor mean. HLA typing was unavailable for some donors at each locus, so association tests used only the typed subset. Only TCR beta chains were sequenced in this cohort, and the absence of alpha or paired-chain data limited detectable features. Because counts were too low, around 18 rarely observed V segments, including chromosome 9 orphons, were left out of the earlier analysis of approximately 500 of the donors. When HLA alleles, especially DR and DQ, strongly co-occurred, attributing TCR associations to individual alleles was difficult. Correlated functional status among segregating V segments might be attributable to linkage disequilibrium, but an unknown experimental factor could not be ruled out. In a later analysis, most CMV-associated TCR beta chains were found to appear HLA-restricted, with HLA associations seemingly driven largely by CMV exposure. According to a later analysis, parvovirus B19, influenza, CMV and Epstein-Barr virus appeared linked to several top co-occurrence clusters. Across donors, most TCR sequences were observed very rarely, whereas some public TCRs were present in many individuals. An earlier analysis of 450 to 750 of the donors showed that most TCR beta V segments appeared in productive rearrangements either about 87% or about 30% of the time, which broadly matched IMGT annotations. A total of some 180 TCR beta chains were listed by the study as associated with cytomegalovirus. In vitro tests confirmed that a few of the cytomegalovirus-associated TCR beta chains recognize cytomegalovirus antigens. At a false discovery rate of 0.05, a later analysis linked some 18,000 TCR beta sequences to specific HLA alleles. A further reported finding was that TCR beta sequences accurately predicted the HLA-A and HLA-B alleles for most subjects in the first cohort. It was suggested by the authors that the approach could potentially be generalized to other disease states and immunological phenotypes. Roughly uniform sequencing depth across donors was assumed in presence/absence analyses, although this assumption may not hold. A later analysis found that TCR association rates varied across HLA loci, with DRB1 alleles showing the most associated TCRs and HLA-C alleles the fewest. Because the 87-base-pair reads could not distinguish some IMGT-functional V segments, including TRBV6-2 and TRBV6-3, those segments were excluded.

Receptor amplification or capture employed the immunoSEQ multiplex PCR assay. For the multiplex PCR, a mixture combining 60 forward primers for TCR Vbeta segments and 13 reverse primers for TCR Jbeta segments was used. Amplification of the CDR3 region of rearranged TCR beta genes was performed with a multiplex PCR assay on genomic DNA. Amplified TCR beta libraries were sequenced as 87-base-pair reads on the Illumina HiSeq System. In the authors' own workflow: A later analysis tallied around 87 million unique TCR beta chains across the approximately 670 repertoires, and 10 million to 11 million of those chains were shared by two or more donors. A nearest-neighbor algorithm error-corrected the raw reads and collapsed the reads into unique sequences, merging closely related sequences to remove PCR and sequencing errors. Alignment of CDR3 sequences to IMGT reference sequences was used to assign V, D and J gene segments. For a sequence to be retained, at least a six-nucleotide match to both a V gene segment and a J gene segment was required. A rearrangement counted as productive if the CDR3 had no stop codons and remained in frame with V and J, and every other rearrangement counted as non-productive. CDR3 was defined by IMGT convention, running from the second conserved V-encoded cysteine to the conserved J-encoded phenylalanine. The earlier analysis of about 500 of the donors excluded sequences that lacked an unambiguous match to a single V gene segment. An earlier analysis of 587 of the donors called V segments functional above 56.7% productive rearrangements and segregating when the between-donor standard deviation exceeded 5%. A statistical classification framework was built for diagnosing cytomegalovirus status from the catalog of TCR beta chain sequences. In a later analysis, TCR nucleotide sequences were compared against IMGT/GENE-DB human TR gene sequences so that V and J genes could be assigned. A later analysis assigned CDR3 sequences and most-parsimonious VDJ recombination scenarios with the TCRdist pipeline. In a later analysis, every TCR beta chain was defined by the combination of its CDR3 amino acid sequence and its V-gene family, and reads without a unique V-gene family were dropped. To address suspected cross-contamination and a sequencing artifact, a later analysis removed 550 to 750 highly shared, low-generation-probability nucleotide sequences. In a later analysis, a clonal expansion index was calculated for each public chain from normalized within-repertoire ranks of inferred template counts. In a later analysis, generation probabilities were computed using a VDJ recombination model fitted to out-of-frame rearrangements, and the results were checked against IGoR. A later analysis scored TCR-TCR, TCR-HLA and TCR-CMV co-occurrence with hypergeometric tests, applying a repertoire-size bias correction to TCR pairs. A later analysis estimated false discovery rates by permuting HLA or CMV assignments 20 times. In a later analysis, co-occurring TCRs were grouped with DBSCAN, and TCRdist sequence similarity was added when clustering was performed within HLA-allele-positive subsets. Co-occurrence clustering excluded repertoires with fewer than 30,000 or more than 120,000 public chains, plus five with anomalous nucleotide sharing. The table comes from immuneACCESS by way of TCRdb, which keeps in-frame sequences with V and J called. Part of the clones is missing from these tables; in studies checked, under half for an unresolved V gene and the rest for unknown reasons. That table supplies the V and J calls and clone size; D and trimming were determined from the DNA. This sample comprises roughly 190,000 clones, about three quarters of them detected only once. Less than 1.1% of the sample comes from the top ten.

Sequencing was carried out using PBMCs. The TCR originated in a woman aged 40 to 55 in good health and CMV-seronegative. The V and J segments used are TRBV6-5 and TRBJ1-1, with 7 bases in between that match TRBD1. This receptor has the CDR3 CASSSRRGLNTEAFF. The DNA sequence reads TGTGCCAGCAGTTCACGCAGGGGGTTAAACACTGAAGCTTTCTTT.